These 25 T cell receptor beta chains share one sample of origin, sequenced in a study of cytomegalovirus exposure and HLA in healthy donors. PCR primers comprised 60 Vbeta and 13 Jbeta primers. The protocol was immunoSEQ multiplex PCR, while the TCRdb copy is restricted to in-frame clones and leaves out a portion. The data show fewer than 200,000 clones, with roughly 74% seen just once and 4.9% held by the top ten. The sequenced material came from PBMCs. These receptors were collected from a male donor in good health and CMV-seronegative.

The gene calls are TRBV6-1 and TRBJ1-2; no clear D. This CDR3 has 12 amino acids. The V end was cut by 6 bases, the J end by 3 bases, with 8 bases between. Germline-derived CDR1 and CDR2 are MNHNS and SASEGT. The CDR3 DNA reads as TGTGCCAGCAGCGACGGGTACTATGGCTACACCTTC. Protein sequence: CASSDGYYGYTF.

CDR3 in DNA: TGTGCCAGCACAAGAACCGGTGGCTCTGGGGCCAACGTCCTGACTTTC. It translates to CASTRTGGSGANVLTF. This chain connects TRBV5-4 to TRBJ2-6; D gene ambiguous. V was shortened by 6 bases and J by 0 bases, with 13 bases between the two germline ends. The CDR3 runs 16 residues. The germline gives CDR1 SGHNT, CDR2 YYREEE (reference sequence).

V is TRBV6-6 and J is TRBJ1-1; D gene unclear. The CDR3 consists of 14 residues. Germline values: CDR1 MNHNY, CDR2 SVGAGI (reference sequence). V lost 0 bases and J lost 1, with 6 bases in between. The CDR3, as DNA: TGTGCCAGCAGTTACTCACGCGGGAACACTGAAGCTTTCTTT. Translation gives CASSYSRGNTEAFF.

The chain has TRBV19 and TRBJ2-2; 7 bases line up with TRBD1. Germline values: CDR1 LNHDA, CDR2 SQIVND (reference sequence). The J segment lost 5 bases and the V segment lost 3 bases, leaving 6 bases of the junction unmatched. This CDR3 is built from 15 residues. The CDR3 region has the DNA TGTGCCAGTAGTATCCCCCACAGGGGTACCGGGGAGCTGTTTTTT. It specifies CASSIPHRGTGELFF.

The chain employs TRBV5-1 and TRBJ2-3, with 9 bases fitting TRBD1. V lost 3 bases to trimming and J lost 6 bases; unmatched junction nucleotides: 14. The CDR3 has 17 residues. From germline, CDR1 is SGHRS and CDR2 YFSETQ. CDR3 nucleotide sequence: TGCGCCAGCAGCTACGCTAGACAGGGGGTCAACCCGGATACGCAGTATTTT. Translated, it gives CASSYARQGVNPDTQYF.

The CDR3 spells CASSLKGRNQPQHF. In nucleotides, the CDR3 is TGTGCCAGCAGCTTAAAGGGGCGGAATCAGCCCCAGCATTTT. V usage is TRBV7-8 and J usage is TRBJ1-5, with a weak D call TRBD1 (5 bases). Trimming removed 2 bases from V and 4 bases from J, with 9 bases in between. CDR3 length: 14 residues. CDR1 is SGHVS and CDR2 is FQNEAQ in the germline V gene.

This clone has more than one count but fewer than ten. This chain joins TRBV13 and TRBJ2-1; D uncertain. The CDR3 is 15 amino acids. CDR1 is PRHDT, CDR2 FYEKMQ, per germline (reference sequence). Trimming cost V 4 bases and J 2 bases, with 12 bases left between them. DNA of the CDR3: TGTGCCAGCAGCTCCACAATATTCCCCTACAATGAGCAGTTCTTC. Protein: CASSSTIFPYNEQFF.

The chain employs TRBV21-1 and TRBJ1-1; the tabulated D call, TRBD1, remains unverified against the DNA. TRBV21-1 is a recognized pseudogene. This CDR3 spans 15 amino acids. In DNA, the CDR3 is TGTGCCAGCAGCAAAGGAGGGGGCTTGAACACTGAAGCTTTCTTT. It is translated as CASSKGGGLNTEAFF.

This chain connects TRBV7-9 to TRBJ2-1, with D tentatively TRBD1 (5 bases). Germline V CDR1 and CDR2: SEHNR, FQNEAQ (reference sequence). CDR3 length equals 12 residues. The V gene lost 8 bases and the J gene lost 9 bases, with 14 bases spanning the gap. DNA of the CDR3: TGTGCCAGCGGCTATACAGGTACTGAGCAGTTCTTC. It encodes CASGYTGTEQFF.

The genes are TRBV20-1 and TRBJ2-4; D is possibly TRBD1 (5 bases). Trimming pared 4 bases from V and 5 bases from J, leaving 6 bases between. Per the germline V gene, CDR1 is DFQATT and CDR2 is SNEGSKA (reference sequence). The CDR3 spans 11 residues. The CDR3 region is CSAIRENIQYF. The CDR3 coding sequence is TGCAGTGCTATCAGGGAAAACATTCAGTACTTC.

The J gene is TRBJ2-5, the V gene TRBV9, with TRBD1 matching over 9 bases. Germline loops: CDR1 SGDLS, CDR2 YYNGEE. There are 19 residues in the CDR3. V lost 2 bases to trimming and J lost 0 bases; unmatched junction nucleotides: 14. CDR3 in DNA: TGTGCCAGCAGCGTCTCCCCGCTTTCGACAGGGGGGTACCAAGAGACCCAGTACTTC. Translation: CASSVSPLSTGGYQETQYF.

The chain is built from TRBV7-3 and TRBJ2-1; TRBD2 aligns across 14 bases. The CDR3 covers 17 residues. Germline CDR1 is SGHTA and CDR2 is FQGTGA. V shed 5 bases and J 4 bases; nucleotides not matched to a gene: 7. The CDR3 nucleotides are TGTGCCAGCAGCCAACACGGACTAGCGGGGGGTTACAATGAGCAGTTCTTC. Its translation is CASSQHGLAGGYNEQFF.

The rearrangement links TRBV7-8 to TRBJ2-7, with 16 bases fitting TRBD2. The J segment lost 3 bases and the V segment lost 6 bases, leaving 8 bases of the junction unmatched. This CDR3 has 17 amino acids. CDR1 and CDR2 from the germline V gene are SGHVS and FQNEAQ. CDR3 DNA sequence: TGTGCCAGCAGGGCGGGGACTAGCGGGAGGGGGGTCTACGAGCAGTACTTC. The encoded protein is CASRAGTSGRGVYEQYF.

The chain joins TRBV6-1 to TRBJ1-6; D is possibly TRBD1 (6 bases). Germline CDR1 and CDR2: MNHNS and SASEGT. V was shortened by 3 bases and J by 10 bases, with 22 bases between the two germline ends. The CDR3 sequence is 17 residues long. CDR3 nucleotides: TGTGCCAGCAGTGACGGCCAGGGGATTGGGTTGGGATCACCCCTCCACTTT. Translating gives CASSDGQGIGLGSPLHF.

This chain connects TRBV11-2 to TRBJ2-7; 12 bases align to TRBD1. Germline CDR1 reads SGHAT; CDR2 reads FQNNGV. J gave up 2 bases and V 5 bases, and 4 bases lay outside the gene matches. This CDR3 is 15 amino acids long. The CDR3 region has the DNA TGTGCCAGCAGCCCTGGGACAGGGGGCCCCTACGAGCAGTACTTC. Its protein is CASSPGTGGPYEQYF.

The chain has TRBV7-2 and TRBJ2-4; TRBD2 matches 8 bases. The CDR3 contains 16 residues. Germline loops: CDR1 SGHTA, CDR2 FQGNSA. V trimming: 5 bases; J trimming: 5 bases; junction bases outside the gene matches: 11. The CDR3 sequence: CASSLNSGVGENIQYF. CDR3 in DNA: TGTGCCAGCAGCCTTAATAGCGGGGTGGGGGAAAACATTCAGTACTTC.

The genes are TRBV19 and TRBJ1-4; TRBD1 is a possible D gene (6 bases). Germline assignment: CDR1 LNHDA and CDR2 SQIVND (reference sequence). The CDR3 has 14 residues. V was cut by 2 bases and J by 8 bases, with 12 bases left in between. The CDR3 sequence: CASSINRVGEKLFF. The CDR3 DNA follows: TGTGCCAGTAGTATAAACAGGGTCGGAGAAAAACTGTTTTTT.

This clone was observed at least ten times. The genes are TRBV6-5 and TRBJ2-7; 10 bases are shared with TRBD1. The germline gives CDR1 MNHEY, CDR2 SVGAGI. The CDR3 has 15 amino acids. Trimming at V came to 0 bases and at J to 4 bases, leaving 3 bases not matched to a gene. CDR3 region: CASSYSGTGVYEQYF. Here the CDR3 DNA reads TGTGCCAGCAGTTACTCCGGGACAGGGGTATACGAGCAGTACTTC.

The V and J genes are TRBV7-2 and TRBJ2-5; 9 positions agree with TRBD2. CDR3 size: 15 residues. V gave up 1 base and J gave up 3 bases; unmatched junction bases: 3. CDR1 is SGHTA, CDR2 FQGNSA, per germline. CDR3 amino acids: CASSLVSSGKETQYF. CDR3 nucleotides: TGTGCCAGCAGCTTAGTCTCTAGCGGGAAAGAGACCCAGTACTTC. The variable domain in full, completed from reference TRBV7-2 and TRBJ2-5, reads GAGVSQSPSNKVTEKGKDVELRCDPISGHTALYWYRQSLGQGLEFLIYFQGNSAPDKSGLPSDRFSAERTGGSVSTLTIQRTQQEDSAVYLCASSLVSSGKETQYFGPGTRLLVL.

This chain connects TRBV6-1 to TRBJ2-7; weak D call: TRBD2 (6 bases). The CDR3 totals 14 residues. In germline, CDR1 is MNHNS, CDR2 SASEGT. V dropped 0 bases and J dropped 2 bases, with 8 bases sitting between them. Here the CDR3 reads CASSEAWGAYEQYF. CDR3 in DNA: TGTGCCAGCAGTGAAGCGTGGGGGGCCTACGAGCAGTACTTC.

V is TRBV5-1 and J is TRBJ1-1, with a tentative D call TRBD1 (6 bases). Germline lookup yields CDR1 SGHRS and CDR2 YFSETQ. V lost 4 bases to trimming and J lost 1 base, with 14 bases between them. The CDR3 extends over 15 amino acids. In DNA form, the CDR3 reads TGCGCCAGCAGCAGATCCAGGGGCGGGAACACTGAAGCTTTCTTT. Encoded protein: CASSRSRGGNTEAFF.

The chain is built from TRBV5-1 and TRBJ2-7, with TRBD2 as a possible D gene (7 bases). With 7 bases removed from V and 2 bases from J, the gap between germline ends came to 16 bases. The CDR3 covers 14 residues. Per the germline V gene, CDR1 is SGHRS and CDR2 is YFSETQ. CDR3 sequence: CASRGGSGPYEQYF. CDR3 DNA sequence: TGCGCCAGCCGCGGGGGCTCTGGGCCCTACGAGCAGTACTTC.

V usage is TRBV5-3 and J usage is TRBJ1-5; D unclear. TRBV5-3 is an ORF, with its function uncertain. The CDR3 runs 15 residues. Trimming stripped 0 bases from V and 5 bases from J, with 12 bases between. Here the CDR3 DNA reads TGTGCCAGAAGCTTGGAGGAGGGTCGCGATCAGCCCCAGCATTTT. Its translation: CARSLEEGRDQPQHF.

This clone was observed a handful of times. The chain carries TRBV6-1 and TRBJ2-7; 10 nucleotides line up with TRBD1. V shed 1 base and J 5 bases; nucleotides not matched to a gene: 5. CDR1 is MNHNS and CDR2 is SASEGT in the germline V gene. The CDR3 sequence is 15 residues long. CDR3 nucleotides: TGTGCCAGCAGTGAAGAGACAGGGGGCCGGAACGAGCAGTACTTC. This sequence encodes CASSEETGGRNEQYF.

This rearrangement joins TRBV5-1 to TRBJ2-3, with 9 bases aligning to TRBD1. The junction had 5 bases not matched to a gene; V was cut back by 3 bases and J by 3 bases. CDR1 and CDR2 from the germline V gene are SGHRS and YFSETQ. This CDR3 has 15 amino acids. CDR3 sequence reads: CASSSTGTGTDTQYF. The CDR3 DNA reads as TGCGCCAGCAGCTCCACCGGGACAGGGACAGATACGCAGTATTTT.